The sequence of this TCR beta chain was determined in a study of cytomegalovirus exposure and HLA in healthy donors. Study-wide results and limits: Likely technical artifact: a cluster of highly shared sequence variants.

CDR3 length: 16 residues. The germline V gene has CDR1 MDHEN and CDR2 SYDVKM. The ends were cut back, 7 bases at V and 6 bases at J, with 25 bases in the middle. Use of 60 Vbeta and 13 Jbeta primers characterized the PCR. Profiling relied on immunoSEQ multiplex PCR, and the TCRdb table lists in-frame clones only, not all of them. Its table lists around 130,000 clones. Points on this clone: Its antigen remains unidentified.

The TCR comes from a woman aged 55 to 70 in good health and CMV-seronegative. This rearrangement joins TRBV28 to TRBJ2-7; possibly TRBD2 for D (6 bases). Sequencing used PBMCs. The CDR3, as DNA: TGTGCCAGCAAAAGTAACGACAACCGGGAAGCGGGCGAGCAGTACTTC. Translation: CASKSNDNREAGEQYF.